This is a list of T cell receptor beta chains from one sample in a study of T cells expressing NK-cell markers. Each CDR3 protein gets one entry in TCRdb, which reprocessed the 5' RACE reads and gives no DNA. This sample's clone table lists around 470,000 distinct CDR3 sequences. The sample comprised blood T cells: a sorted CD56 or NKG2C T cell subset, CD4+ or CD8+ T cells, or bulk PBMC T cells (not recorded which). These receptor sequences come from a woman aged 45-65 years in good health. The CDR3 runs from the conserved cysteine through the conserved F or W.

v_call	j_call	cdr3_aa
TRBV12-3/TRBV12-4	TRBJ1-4	CASRRAGDLRKLFF
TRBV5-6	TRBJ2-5	CASSSRWPGKRTQYF
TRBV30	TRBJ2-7	CAFSTGPYEQYF
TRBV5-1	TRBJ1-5	CASSPTGTGVGQPQHF
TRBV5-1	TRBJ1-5	CASSLNGGQEPQHF
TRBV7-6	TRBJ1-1	CASSGTKNTEAFF
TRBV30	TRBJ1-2	CAWSVFTGGGYTF
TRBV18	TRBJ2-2	CATMGQNTGELFF
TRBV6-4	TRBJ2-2	CASSDRQGLRTGELFF
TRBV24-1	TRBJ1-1	CATSEANTEAFF
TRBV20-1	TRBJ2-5	CSASPAGGYQETQYF